This T cell receptor beta chain was observed in a study of T cells in Graves' hyperthyroidism and ophthalmopathy. The TCR beta CDR3 regions underwent amplification using RNA transcripts as the source. A set of HTBI primers served as the primers for a first-round RT-PCR of the TCR CDR3. Using its own MiXCR run on the multiplex PCR reads, TCRdb lists one record per CDR3 protein. The sample has 500,000 to 800,000 distinct CDR3 sequences; less than 45% are singletons. Points on this clonotype: What it binds is unknown.

Study-level results: Most expanded thyroid clonotypes above 0.001 also appeared in blood.

Deletions cut 2 bases from V and 1 base from J, with 13 bases between. Germline CDR1 reads SGHRS; CDR2 reads YFSETQ. This CDR3 comprises 15 residues. J is TRBJ2-7 and V is TRBV5-1, with D perhaps TRBD2 (6 bases). Material for sequencing was peripheral blood or thyroid tissue (not recorded which). This TCR was sampled from an adult man with Graves' disease, either hyperthyroidism or ophthalmopathy (not recorded which). In DNA form, the CDR3 reads TGCGCCAGCAGCTTACGATCGGGGGAATCCTACGAGCAGTACTTC. The encoded protein is CASSLRSGESYEQYF.